This T cell receptor (beta chain) was identified during a study of cytomegalovirus exposure and HLA in healthy donors. PCR was performed using 60 Vbeta and 13 Jbeta primers. Produced via immunoSEQ multiplex PCR; TCRdb's table is partial and in-frame only. The sample holds fewer than 200,000 clones, around 68% seen once. Study-wide points: TCR beta chain V- and J-gene trimming was linked, in a later analysis, to a missense variant in DCLRE1C. Researchers left out some V segments, among them TRBV6-2 and TRBV6-3, as indistinguishable.

This clone appeared once. The antigen remains unidentified. With 6 bases clipped from V and 8 bases from J, the junction kept 13 bases outside the gene matches. Germline-derived CDR1 and CDR2 are LNHNV and YYDKDF (reference sequence). This CDR3 comprises 16 residues. The gene calls are TRBV15 and TRBJ1-6; the match to TRBD1 covers 7 bases. The clonotype comes from a man in his forties or fifties in good health and CMV-seronegative. Material: PBMCs. In nucleotides, the CDR3 is TGTGCCACCAGGGTAGGCGACAGGGCTGGCGATTCACCCCTCCACTTT. Translated: CATRVGDRAGDSPLHF.